What follows are 21 T cell receptor beta chains derived from one specimen sequenced in a study of response to subunit inactivated influenza vaccine. TCRdb independently ran MiXCR on the RT-PCR reads; one entry per CDR3 protein. The sample records roughly 670,000 distinct CDR3 sequences, roughly 15% being singletons. Sample: PBMCs from blood, taken around 15 days before vaccination. These receptors were obtained from a middle-aged man who received an inactivated influenza vaccine.

V gene TRBV20-1 combines with J gene TRBJ1-5, with D possibly matching TRBD1 (5 bases). This CDR3 has 15 residues. V gave up 3 bases and J gave up 0 bases, with 12 bases separating them. Germline lookup yields CDR1 DFQATT and CDR2 SNEGSKA (reference sequence). CDR3 nucleotides: TGCAGTGCTAGGAGTGGGGCGGATAGCAATCAGCCCCAGCATTTT. Its protein product is CSARSGADSNQPQHF.

This clonotype appeared a few times. The chain employs TRBV28 and TRBJ1-1; D is unclear. Trimming shortened V by 3 bases and J by 4 bases, and 18 bases separated the two germline ends. The CDR3 loop spans 16 amino acids. CDR1 is MDHEN and CDR2 is SYDVKM in the germline V gene. The CDR3 loop reads CASSFITFAKSTEAFF. CDR3 nucleotides: TGTGCCAGCAGTTTCATCACTTTCGCGAAGAGCACTGAAGCTTTCTTT. The variable domain in full, with the rest retrieved from reference TRBV28 and TRBJ1-1, is DVKVTQSSRYLVKRTGEKVFLECVQDMDHENMFWYRQDPGLGLRLIYFSYDVKMKEKGDIPEGYSVSREKKERFSLILESASTNQTSMYLCASSFITFAKSTEAFFGQGTRLTVV.

V usage is TRBV25-1 and J usage is TRBJ2-7; a possible D gene is TRBD2 (5 bases). CDR3 length: 14 residues. Germline assignment: CDR1 MGHDK and CDR2 SYGVNS. Trimming stripped 5 bases from V and 0 bases from J, with 11 bases between. The CDR3 nucleotides are TGTGCCAGCAGTCAGGCCGGGATCTCCTACGAGCAGTACTTC. Translated, it gives CASSQAGISYEQYF.

This clonotype occurred a few times. The rearrangement joins TRBV7-2 to TRBJ1-3; 8 bases agree with TRBD1. CDR3 length: 17 amino acids. Unmatched junction bases numbered 11, after V lost 5 bases and J lost 2 bases. Germline lookup yields CDR1 SGHTA and CDR2 FQGNSA. The CDR3 sequence: CASSPLQGALPGNTIYF. For the CDR3, the DNA is TGTGCCAGCAGCCCTTTGCAGGGGGCGCTTCCTGGAAACACCATATATTTT.

This chain uses TRBV6-1 with TRBJ2-5; 9 bases line up with TRBD1. Germline V gives CDR1 MNHNS, CDR2 SASEGT. The CDR3 consists of 15 residues. The J segment lost 9 bases and the V segment lost 7 bases, leaving 15 bases of the junction unmatched. CDR3 amino acids: CASKTDRGQERAQYF. The CDR3 region has the DNA TGTGCCAGCAAGACGGACAGGGGTCAGGAGAGGGCCCAGTACTTC.

There are a few counts of this clonotype. CDR3 DNA: TGCAGTGCCACGCCCGGAGGGGTCCACCAAGAGACCCAGTACTTC. Translated, it gives CSATPGGVHQETQYF. V usage is TRBV20-1 and J usage is TRBJ2-5; TRBD2 is a possible D gene (6 bases). V dropped 6 bases and J dropped 0 bases, with 17 bases sitting between them. Germline CDR1 and CDR2: DFQATT and SNEGSKA (reference sequence). This CDR3 contains 15 residues.

This clonotype came up a few times. The CDR3 bases are TGTGCCAGCAGCCAAGACTCAGCGGGGGGGATCGATACGCAGTATTTT. Translation: CASSQDSAGGIDTQYF. The rearrangement links TRBV3-1 to TRBJ2-3; 10 bases line up with TRBD2. CDR1 is LGHDT, CDR2 YNNKEL, per germline (reference sequence). This CDR3 region has 16 residues. With 0 bases clipped from V and 6 bases from J, the junction kept 6 bases outside the gene matches.

Only a few counts were recorded for this clonotype. The chain couples TRBV28 to TRBJ2-7; D unresolved. The CDR3 is 15 residues long. Per the germline V gene, CDR1 is MDHEN and CDR2 is SYDVKM. Trimming left V 5 bases short and J 3 bases short, with 17 bases between. CDR3 in amino acids: CASSGAFGPLYEQYF. The CDR3 DNA follows: TGTGCCAGCAGTGGAGCGTTTGGGCCCCTCTACGAGCAGTACTTC.

In this sample, this clonotype turned up a few times. The chain is built from TRBV5-1 and TRBJ2-7; 11 nucleotides align to TRBD1. V shed 0 bases, J shed 2 bases, and the junction held 4 bases outside the gene matches. Germline CDR1 reads SGHRS; CDR2 reads YFSETQ. The CDR3 extends over 16 amino acids. CDR3 sequence: CASSLGPGQGAYEQYF. In DNA, the CDR3 is TGCGCCAGCAGCTTGGGACCGGGACAGGGGGCCTACGAGCAGTACTTC.

This clonotype showed up many times. J is TRBJ2-2 and V is TRBV6-5; the match to TRBD1 covers 7 bases. This CDR3 is built from 16 residues. Germline V gene lookup returns CDR1 MNHEY and CDR2 SVGAGI. Trimming at V came to 4 bases and at J to 0 bases, leaving 5 bases not matched to a gene. CDR3 amino acids: CASSLRGQANTGELFF. The CDR3 DNA reads as TGTGCCAGCAGTTTACGAGGACAGGCGAACACCGGGGAGCTGTTTTTT.

This clonotype has just a few counts. The chain carries TRBV2 and TRBJ2-1, with a possible D match to TRBD1 (6 bases). The CDR3 runs to 12 residues. Germline-derived CDR1 and CDR2 are SNHLY and FYNNEI. Deletions cut 5 bases from V and 6 bases from J, with 8 bases between. DNA of the CDR3: TGTGCCAGCAGTACGGACAGCAATGAGCAGTTCTTC. It is translated as CASSTDSNEQFF. Looking up the rest from reference TRBV2 and TRBJ2-1 gives the full variable domain: EPEVTQTPSHQVTQMGQEVILRCVPISNHLYFYWYRQILGQKVEFLVSFYNNEISEKSEIFDDQFSVERPDGSNFTLKIRSTKLEDSAMYFCASSTDSNEQFFGPGTRLTVL.

This clonotype was seen ten or more times. The CDR3 nucleotides are TGTGCCAGCAGCTTGGGTGCTGGAGATACGCAGTATTTT. It translates to CASSLGAGDTQYF. The chain carries TRBV5-8 and TRBJ2-3; D is unclear. The CDR3 consists of 13 residues. Per germline, CDR1 SGHTS and CDR2 YDEGEE. The ends were cut back, 0 bases at V and 5 bases at J, with 7 bases in the middle.

This clonotype turned up a few times. The V and J genes are TRBV20-1 and TRBJ1-2; TRBD1 might be the D (6 bases). V shed 2 bases and J shed 4 bases, with 14 bases lying between them. The germline gives CDR1 DFQATT, CDR2 SNEGSKA (reference sequence). This CDR3 contains 14 residues. The CDR3 nucleotides read TGCAGTGCTAGAAAAGACCAGGGGCGCTATGGCTACACCTTC. It is translated as CSARKDQGRYGYTF.

This clonotype has ten or more counts. V is TRBV12-3 or TRBV12-4 and J is TRBJ2-6, with a tentative D call TRBD1 (6 bases). The CDR3 contains 17 residues. V dropped 5 bases and J dropped 0 bases, with 14 bases sitting between them. CDR3 nucleotide sequence: TGTGCCAGCAGTCAGGGGACACCCATCTCTGGGGCCAACGTCCTGACTTTC. Translation gives CASSQGTPISGANVLTF.

This clonotype appeared a few times. The chain recombines TRBV27 with TRBJ1-1; D is unclear. Looked up from germline, CDR1 is MNHEY and CDR2 is SMNVEV (reference sequence). Trimming took off 10 bases at V and 1 base at J, with 13 bases between the two ends. The CDR3 sequence is 13 residues long. This CDR3 is CATTSLGNTEAFF. The DNA for the CDR3 is TGTGCCACCACTTCTCTGGGGAACACTGAAGCTTTCTTT.

This clonotype came up many times. The chain joins TRBV29-1 to TRBJ2-2; 11 bases are shared with TRBD1. There are 14 residues in the CDR3. Germline V gives CDR1 SQVTM, CDR2 ANQGSEA. Losses at the gene ends were 4 bases for V and 5 bases for J; bases not matched to a gene: 3. The DNA of the CDR3 is TGCAGCGTTGCTGGACAGGGGGCTACCGGGGAGCTGTTTTTT. Protein: CSVAGQGATGELFF.

In this sample, this clonotype turned up a few times. The CDR3 DNA reads TGCAGTGCCCGTCAGGGACTATTACAAGAGACCCAGTACTTC. Amino acids: CSARQGLLQETQYF. This sequence joins TRBV20-1 and TRBJ2-5, with 7 positions matching TRBD2. This CDR3 has 14 amino acids. Looked up from germline, CDR1 is DFQATT and CDR2 is SNEGSKA (reference sequence). V was pared by 6 bases and J by 2 bases, with 9 bases of the junction left unmatched.

There are a few counts of this clonotype. The V and J genes are TRBV15 and TRBJ2-1, with TRBD2 as a possible D gene (5 bases). The CDR3 contains 19 residues. Looked up from germline, CDR1 is LNHNV and CDR2 is YYDKDF (reference sequence). V was pared by 0 bases and J by 0 bases, with 18 bases between. The CDR3 loop is CATSRDSWEYRSSYNEQFF. The DNA of the CDR3 is TGTGCCACCAGCAGAGATTCTTGGGAGTATAGGAGCTCCTACAATGAGCAGTTCTTC.

The chain employs TRBV24-1 and TRBJ2-3; 9 bases agree with TRBD2. The germline V gene encodes CDR1 KGHDR and CDR2 SFDVKD. The V and J ends lost 0 bases and 5 bases, in that order; junction bases with no gene match: 5. CDR3 length: 16 amino acids. CDR3 coding DNA: TGTGCCACCAGTGATTTGAGGCGGGGGGGCGTAGATACGCAGTATTTT. Residues: CATSDLRRGGVDTQYF.

This clonotype was detected ten times or more. The chain links TRBV6-5 to TRBJ1-4, with a tentative D call TRBD1 (5 bases). With 4 bases removed from V and 6 bases from J, the gap between germline ends came to 9 bases. The germline V gene encodes CDR1 MNHEY and CDR2 SVGAGI. This CDR3 is built from 13 residues. Here the CDR3 reads CASSFGADEKLFF. The CDR3 region has the DNA TGTGCCAGCAGTTTCGGGGCCGATGAAAAACTGTTTTTT.

This clonotype was seen more than once but under ten times. The chain joins TRBV20-1 to TRBJ2-7, with 8 bases aligning to TRBD2. The CDR3 consists of 16 residues. Losses at the gene ends were 4 bases for V and 0 bases for J; bases not matched to a gene: 11. The germline CDR1 and CDR2 sequences are DFQATT and SNEGSKA (reference sequence). CDR3: CSAKGREALTSYEQYF. In nucleotides, the CDR3 is TGCAGTGCTAAGGGGCGGGAGGCCTTGACCTCCTACGAGCAGTACTTC.